This TCR beta chain originates from a study of cytomegalovirus exposure and HLA in healthy donors. The CDR3 is made up of 14 amino acids. V lost 4 bases to trimming and J lost 3 bases, with 13 bases between them. Germline assignment: CDR1 LGHNA and CDR2 YSLEER. Study outcomes and limitations: Researchers reported in a later analysis that a missense DCLRE1C variant was tied to TCR beta V- and J-gene trimming. The study flagged approximately 180 TCR beta chains as cytomegalovirus-associated. Among CMV-associated TCR beta chains, most appeared HLA-restricted in a later analysis. Researchers left out some V segments, among them TRBV6-2 and TRBV6-3, as indistinguishable.

Primers for the PCR totalled 60 Vbeta and 13 Jbeta. Method: immunoSEQ multiplex PCR; TCRdb's copy keeps in-frame clones and lacks some. In the table there are under 170,000 clones, roughly 77% of which are singletons. Concerning this clone: Its antigen is undetermined.

The receptor was derived from a human donor in good health. The chain uses TRBV4-3 and TRBJ2-7, with D perhaps matching TRBD2 (5 bases). The sequencing input was PBMCs. CDR3 protein: CASSPHRLHYEQYF. DNA of the CDR3: TGCGCCAGCAGCCCCCACAGACTACACTACGAGCAGTACTTC.